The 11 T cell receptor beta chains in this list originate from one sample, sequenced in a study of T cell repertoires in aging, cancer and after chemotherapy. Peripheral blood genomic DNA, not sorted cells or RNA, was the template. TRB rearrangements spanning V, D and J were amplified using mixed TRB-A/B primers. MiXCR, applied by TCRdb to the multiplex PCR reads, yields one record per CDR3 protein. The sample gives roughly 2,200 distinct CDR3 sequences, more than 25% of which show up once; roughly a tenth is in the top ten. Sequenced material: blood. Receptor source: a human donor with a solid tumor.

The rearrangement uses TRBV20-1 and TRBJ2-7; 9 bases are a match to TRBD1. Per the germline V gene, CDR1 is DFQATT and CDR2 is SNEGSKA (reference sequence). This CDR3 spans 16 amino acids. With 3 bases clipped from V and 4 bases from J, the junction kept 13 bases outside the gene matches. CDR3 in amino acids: CSASYAGQGSGYEQYF. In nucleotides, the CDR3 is TGCAGTGCTAGTTACGCCGGACAGGGGAGCGGTTACGAGCAGTACTTC.

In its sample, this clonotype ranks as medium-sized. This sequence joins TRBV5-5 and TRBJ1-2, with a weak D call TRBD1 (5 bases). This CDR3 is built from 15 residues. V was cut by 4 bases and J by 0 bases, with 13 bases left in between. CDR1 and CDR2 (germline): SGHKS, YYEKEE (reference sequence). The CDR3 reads CASSPNPTANYGYTF. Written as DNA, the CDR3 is TGTGCCAGCAGCCCTAATCCGACAGCTAACTATGGCTACACCTTC.

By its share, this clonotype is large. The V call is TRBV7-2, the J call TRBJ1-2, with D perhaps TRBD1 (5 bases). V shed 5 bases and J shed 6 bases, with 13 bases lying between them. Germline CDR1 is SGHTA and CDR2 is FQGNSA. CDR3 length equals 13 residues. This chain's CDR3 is CASSRGYVDGYTF. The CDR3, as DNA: TGTGCCAGCAGCCGGGGCTATGTGGATGGCTACACCTTC. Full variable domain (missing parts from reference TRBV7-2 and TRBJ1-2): GAGVSQSPSNKVTEKGKDVELRCDPISGHTALYWYRQSLGQGLEFLIYFQGNSAPDKSGLPSDRFSAERTGGSVSTLTIQRTQQEDSAVYLCASSRGYVDGYTFGSGTRLTVV.

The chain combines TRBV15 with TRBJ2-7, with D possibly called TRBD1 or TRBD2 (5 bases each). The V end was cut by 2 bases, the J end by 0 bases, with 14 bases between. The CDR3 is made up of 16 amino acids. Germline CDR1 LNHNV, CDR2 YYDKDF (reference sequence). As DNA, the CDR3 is TGTGCCACCAGCAGATATGGGGGAGAGAGCTCCTACGAGCAGTACTTC. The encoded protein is CATSRYGGESSYEQYF.

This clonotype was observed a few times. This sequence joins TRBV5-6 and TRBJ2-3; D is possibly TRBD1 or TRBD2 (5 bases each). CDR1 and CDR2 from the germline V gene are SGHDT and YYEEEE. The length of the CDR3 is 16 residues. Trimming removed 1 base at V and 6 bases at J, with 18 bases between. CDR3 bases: TGTGCCAGCAGCTTGAACGGGGCCCAGGGATCCGATACGCAGTATTTT. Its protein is CASSLNGAQGSDTQYF.

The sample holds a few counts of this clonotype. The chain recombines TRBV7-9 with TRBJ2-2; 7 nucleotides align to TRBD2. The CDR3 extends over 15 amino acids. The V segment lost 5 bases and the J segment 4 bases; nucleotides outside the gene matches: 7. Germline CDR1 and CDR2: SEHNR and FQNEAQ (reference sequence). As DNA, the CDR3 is TGTGCCAGCAGCGCCCGACTAGCCCCCACCGGGGAGCTGTTTTTT. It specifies CASSARLAPTGELFF.

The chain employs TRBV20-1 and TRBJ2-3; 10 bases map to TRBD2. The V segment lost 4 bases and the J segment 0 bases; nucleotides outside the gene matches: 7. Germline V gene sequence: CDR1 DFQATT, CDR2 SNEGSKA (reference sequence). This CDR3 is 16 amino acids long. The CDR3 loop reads CSATSGGAASTDTQYF. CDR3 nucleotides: TGCAGTGCTACCAGCGGGGGGGCGGCGAGCACAGATACGCAGTATTTT.

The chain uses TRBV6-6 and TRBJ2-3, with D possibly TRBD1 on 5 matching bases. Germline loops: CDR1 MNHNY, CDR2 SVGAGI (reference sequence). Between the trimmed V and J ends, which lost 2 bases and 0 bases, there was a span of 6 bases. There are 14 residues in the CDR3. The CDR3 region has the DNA TGTGCCAGCAGTTACCAGGGTAGCACAGATACGCAGTATTTT. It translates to CASSYQGSTDTQYF.

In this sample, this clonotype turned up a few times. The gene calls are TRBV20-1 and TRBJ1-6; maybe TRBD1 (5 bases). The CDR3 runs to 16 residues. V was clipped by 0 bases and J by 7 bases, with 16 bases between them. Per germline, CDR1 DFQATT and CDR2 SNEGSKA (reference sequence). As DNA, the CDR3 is TGCAGTGCTAGAGACGCGACAGAGATGGGGAATTCACCCCTCCACTTT. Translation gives CSARDATEMGNSPLHF.

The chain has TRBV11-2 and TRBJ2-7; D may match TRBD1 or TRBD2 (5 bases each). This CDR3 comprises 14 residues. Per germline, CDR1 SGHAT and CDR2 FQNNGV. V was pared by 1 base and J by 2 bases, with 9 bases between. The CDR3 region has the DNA TGTGCCAGCAGCTTAGTCCGGGACCCCTACGAGCAGTACTTC. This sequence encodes CASSLVRDPYEQYF. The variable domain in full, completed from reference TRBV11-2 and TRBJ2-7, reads EAGVAQSPRYKIIEKRQSVAFWCNPISGHATLYWYQQILGQGPKLLIQFQNNGVVDDSQLPKDRFSAERLKGVDSTLKIQPAKLEDSAVYLCASSLVRDPYEQYFGPGTRLTVT.

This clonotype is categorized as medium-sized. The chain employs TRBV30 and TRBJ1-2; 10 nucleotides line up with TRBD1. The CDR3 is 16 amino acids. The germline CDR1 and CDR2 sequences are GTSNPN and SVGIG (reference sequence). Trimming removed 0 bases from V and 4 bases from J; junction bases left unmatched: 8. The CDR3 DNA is TGTGCCTGGAGTGTAGTGAGGACAGGGGGAAGCTATGGCTACACCTTC. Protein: CAWSVVRTGGSYGYTF.